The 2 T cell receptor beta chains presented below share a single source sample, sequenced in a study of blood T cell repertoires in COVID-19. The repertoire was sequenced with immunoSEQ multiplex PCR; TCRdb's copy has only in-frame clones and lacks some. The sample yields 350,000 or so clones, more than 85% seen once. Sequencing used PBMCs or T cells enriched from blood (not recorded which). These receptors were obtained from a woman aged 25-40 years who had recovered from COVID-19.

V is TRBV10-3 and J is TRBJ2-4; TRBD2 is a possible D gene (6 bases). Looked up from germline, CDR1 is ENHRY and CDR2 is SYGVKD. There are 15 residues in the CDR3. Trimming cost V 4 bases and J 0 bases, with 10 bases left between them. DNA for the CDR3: TGTGCCATCAGTGGGGGGGACGTAGCCAAAAACATTCAGTACTTC. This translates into CAISGGDVAKNIQYF.

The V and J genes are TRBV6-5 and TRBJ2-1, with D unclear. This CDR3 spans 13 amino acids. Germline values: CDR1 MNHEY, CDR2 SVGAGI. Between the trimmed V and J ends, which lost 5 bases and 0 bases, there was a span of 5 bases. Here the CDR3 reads CASSRSSYNEQFF. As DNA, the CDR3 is TGTGCCAGCAGTCGGAGCTCCTACAATGAGCAGTTCTTC.